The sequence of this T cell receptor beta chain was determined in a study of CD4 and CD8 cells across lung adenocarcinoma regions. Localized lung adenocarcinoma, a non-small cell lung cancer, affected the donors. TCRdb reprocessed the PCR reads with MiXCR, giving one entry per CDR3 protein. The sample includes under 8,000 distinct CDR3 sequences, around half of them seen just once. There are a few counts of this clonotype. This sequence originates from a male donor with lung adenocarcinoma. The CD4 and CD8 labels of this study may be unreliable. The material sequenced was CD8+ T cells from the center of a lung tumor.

The CDR3, as DNA: TGTGCCAGCAGTTACTCTGAGGCGGCCGGGGAGCTGTTTTTT. The encoded protein is CASSYSEAAGELFF. The rearrangement joins TRBV6-5 to TRBJ2-2; D not certain. The V gene's germline CDR1 is MNHEY and CDR2 SVGAGI. The CDR3 contains 14 residues. V shed 0 bases and J shed 6 bases, with 8 bases lying between them.